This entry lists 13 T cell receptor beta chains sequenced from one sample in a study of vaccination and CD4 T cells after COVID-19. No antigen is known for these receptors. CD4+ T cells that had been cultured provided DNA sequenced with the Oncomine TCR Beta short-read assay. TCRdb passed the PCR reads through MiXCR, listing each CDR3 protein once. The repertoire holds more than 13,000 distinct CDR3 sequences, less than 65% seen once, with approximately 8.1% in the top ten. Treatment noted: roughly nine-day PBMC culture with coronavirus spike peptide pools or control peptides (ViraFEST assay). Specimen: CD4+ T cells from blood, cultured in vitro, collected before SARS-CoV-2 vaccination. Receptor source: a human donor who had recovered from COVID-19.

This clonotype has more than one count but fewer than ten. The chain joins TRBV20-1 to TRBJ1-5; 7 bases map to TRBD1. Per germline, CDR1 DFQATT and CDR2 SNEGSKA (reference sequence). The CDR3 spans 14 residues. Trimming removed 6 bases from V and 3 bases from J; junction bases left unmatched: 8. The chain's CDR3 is CSASKGTDNQPQHF. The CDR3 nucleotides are TGCAGTGCCAGTAAGGGGACAGACAATCAGCCCCAGCATTTT.

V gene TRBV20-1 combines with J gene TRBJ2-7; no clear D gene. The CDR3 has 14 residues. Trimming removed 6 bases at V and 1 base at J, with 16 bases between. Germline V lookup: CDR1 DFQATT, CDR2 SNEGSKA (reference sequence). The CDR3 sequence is CSAYTDFPSYEQYF. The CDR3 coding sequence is TGCAGTGCCTACACCGACTTCCCTTCCTACGAGCAGTACTTC.

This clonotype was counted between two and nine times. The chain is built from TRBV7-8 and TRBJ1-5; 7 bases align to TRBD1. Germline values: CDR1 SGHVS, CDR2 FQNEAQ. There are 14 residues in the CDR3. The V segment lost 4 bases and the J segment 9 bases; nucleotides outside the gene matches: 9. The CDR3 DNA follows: TGTGCCAGCAGCTCAGAGACAGGGCTAGGGCCCCAGCATTTT. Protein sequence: CASSSETGLGPQHF. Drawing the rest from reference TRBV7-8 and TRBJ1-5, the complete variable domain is GAGVSQSPRYKVAKRGQDVALRCDPISGHVSLFWYQQALGQGPEFLTYFQNEAQLDKSGLPSDRFFAERPEGSVSTLKIQRTQQEDSAVYLCASSSETGLGPQHFGDGTRLSIL.

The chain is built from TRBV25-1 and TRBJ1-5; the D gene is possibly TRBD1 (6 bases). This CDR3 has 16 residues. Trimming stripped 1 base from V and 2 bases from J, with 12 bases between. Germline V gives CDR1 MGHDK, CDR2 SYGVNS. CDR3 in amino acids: CASSESGRGGNQPQHF. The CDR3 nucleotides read TGTGCCAGCAGTGAATCCGGCAGGGGAGGCAATCAGCCCCAGCATTTT.

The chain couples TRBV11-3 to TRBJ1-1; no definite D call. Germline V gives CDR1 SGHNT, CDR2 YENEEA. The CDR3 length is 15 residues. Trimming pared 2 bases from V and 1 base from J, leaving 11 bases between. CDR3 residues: CASSLTPVPNTEAFF. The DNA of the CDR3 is TGTGCCAGCAGCTTAACACCAGTCCCGAACACTGAAGCTTTCTTT.

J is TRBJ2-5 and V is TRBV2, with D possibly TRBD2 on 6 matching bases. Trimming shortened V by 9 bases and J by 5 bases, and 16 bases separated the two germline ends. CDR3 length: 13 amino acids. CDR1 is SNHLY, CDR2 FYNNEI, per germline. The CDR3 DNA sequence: TGTGCCAGAACCTCGGGGGTCGGGGAGACCCAGTACTTC. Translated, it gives CARTSGVGETQYF.

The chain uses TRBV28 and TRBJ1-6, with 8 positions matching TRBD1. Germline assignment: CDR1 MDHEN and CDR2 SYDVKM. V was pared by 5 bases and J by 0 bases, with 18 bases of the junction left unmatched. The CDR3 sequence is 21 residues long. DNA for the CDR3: TGTGCCAGCAGTCTCCGACCGGGACAGGCTAACCCCTTCTCCTATAATTCACCCCTCCACTTT. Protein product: CASSLRPGQANPFSYNSPLHF. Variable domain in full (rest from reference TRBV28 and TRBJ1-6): DVKVTQSSRYLVKRTGEKVFLECVQDMDHENMFWYRQDPGLGLRLIYFSYDVKMKEKGDIPEGYSVSREKKERFSLILESASTNQTSMYLCASSLRPGQANPFSYNSPLHFGNGTRLTVT.

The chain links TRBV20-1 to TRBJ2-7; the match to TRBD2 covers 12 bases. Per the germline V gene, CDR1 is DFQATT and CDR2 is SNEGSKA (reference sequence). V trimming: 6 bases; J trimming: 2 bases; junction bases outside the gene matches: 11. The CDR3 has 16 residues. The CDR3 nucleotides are TGCAGTGCCGAGCGGCTAGCGGGAGGGAAGGCCTACGAGCAGTACTTC. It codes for CSAERLAGGKAYEQYF.

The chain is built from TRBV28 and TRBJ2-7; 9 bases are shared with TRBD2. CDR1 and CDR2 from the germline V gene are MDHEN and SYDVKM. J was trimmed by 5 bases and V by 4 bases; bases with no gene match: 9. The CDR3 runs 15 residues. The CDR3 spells CASSYWVAGVDEQYF. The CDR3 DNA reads TGTGCCAGCAGTTACTGGGTAGCGGGAGTAGACGAGCAGTACTTC.

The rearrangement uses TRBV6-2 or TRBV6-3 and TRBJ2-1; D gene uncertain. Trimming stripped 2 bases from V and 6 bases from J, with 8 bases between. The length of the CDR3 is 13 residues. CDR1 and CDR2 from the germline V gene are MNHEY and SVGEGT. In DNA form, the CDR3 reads TGTGCCAGCAGTTACCGAATCATCAATGAGCAGTTCTTC. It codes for CASSYRIINEQFF.

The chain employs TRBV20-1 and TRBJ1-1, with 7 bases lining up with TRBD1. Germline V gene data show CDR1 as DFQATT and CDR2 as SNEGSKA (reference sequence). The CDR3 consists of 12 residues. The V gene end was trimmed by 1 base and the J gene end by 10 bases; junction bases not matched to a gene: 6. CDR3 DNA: TGCAGTGCTAGAGGACAGGGTATAGGAGCTTTCTTT. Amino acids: CSARGQGIGAFF.

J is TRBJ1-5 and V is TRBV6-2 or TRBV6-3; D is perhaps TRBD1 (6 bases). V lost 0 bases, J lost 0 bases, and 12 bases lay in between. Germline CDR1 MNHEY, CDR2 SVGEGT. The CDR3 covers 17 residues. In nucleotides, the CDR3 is TGTGCCAGCAGTTACTCGATGGCAGGGGTTAGCAATCAGCCCCAGCATTTT. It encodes CASSYSMAGVSNQPQHF.

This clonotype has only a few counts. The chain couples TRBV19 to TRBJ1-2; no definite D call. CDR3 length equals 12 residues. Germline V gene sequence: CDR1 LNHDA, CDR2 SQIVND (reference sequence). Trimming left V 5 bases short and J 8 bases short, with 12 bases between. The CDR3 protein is CASSPSASGYTF. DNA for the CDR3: TGTGCCAGTAGTCCTTCTGCGAGCGGCTACACCTTC.